This T cell receptor (beta chain) was sequenced in a study of T cells after yellow fever vaccination. This CDR3 has 16 residues. Trimming pared 0 bases from V and 3 bases from J, leaving 12 bases between. Germline loops: CDR1 SGHKS, CDR2 YYEKEE (reference sequence). This clonotype was recorded a few times. Its antigen is not identified. General study results and limits: Bulk-population clonotypes that are abundant could appear as contaminants in FACS-sorted repertoires. Secondary responses were weaker yet peaked faster, day 5 versus 15. Clonotypes shared by both compartments, CD4 and CD8, made up a small share.

Synthesis of TCR cDNA relied on 5'RACE template switching, which attached a universal primer site and UMIs. TCRdb processed the 5' RACE reads anew with MiXCR; each CDR3 protein has one entry. The data show under 300,000 distinct CDR3 sequences, roughly 6.2% seen once. Material: CD4+ T cells sorted from PBMCs, obtained on the day of the yellow fever booster vaccination. The receptor was isolated from a man in his thirties or forties who received the YFV17D yellow fever vaccine. The chain couples TRBV5-5 to TRBJ2-2; D is perhaps TRBD1 (7 bases). The CDR3 reads CASSLGGDRYTGELFF. CDR3 nucleotide sequence: TGTGCCAGCAGCTTGGGGGGGGACAGATACACCGGGGAGCTGTTTTTT.